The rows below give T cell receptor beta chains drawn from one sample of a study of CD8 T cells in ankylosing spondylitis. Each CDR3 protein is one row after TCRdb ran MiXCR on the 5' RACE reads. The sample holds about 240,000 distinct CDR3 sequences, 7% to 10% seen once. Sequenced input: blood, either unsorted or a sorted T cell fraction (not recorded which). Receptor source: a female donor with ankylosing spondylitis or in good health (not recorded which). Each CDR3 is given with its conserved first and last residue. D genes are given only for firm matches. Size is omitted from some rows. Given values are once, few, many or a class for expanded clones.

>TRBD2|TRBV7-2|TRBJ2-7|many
TGTGCCAGCAGCTTTGACCTAGCGGGAACCTACGAGCAGTACTTC
CASSFDLAGTYEQYF
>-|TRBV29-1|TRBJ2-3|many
TGCAGCGTTGCGGGCCTTGGACTCCGAGTGGATACGCAGTATTTT
CSVAGLGLRVDTQYF
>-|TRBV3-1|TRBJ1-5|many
TGTGCCAGCAGCCAGGGCAGGGAGGGTCAGCCCCAGCATTTT
CASSQGREGQPQHF
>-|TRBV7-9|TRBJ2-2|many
TGTGCCAGCAGCTTAGGAGTCTACACCGGGGAGCTGTTTTTT
CASSLGVYTGELFF
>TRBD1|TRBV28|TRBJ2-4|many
TGTGCCAGCAGCCTAACCAGGGGGTCGATAGCCAAAAACATTCAGTACTTC
CASSLTRGSIAKNIQYF
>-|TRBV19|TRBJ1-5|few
TGTGCCAGTAGTATCCGCGGGGAACAGCCCCAGCATTTT
CASSIRGEQPQHF
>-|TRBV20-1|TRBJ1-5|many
TGCAGTGTGAGGCCCGGGGAGATTAGCAATCAGCCCCAGCATTTT
CSVRPGEISNQPQHF
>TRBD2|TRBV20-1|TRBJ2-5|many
TGCAGTGCCGCGGGAGACGGAGAGACCCAGTACTTC
CSAAGDGETQYF
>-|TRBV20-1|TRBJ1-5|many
TGCAGTGCTAGCGCCATCGCGGTTAATCAGCCCCAGCATTTT
CSASAIAVNQPQHF
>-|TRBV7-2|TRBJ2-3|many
TGTGCCAGCAGCTTAGACGGGGCCGGCACAGATACGCAGTATTTT
CASSLDGAGTDTQYF
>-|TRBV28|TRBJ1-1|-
TGTGCCAGCAGTTTAAAAGTGAACACTGAAGCTTTCTTT
CASSLKVNTEAFF
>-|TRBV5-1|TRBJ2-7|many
TGCGCCAGCAGCTTGGTCATAGGGGCGCCCTACGAGCAGTACTTC
CASSLVIGAPYEQYF
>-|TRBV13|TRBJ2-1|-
TGTGCCAGCAGCTTCTGGAGAAAGAGCTCCTACAATGAGCAGTTCTTC
CASSFWRKSSYNEQFF
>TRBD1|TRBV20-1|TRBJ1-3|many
TGCAGTGCTGGGACAGGGGTTCAAGGAACTTGGGGCACCATATATTTT
CSAGTGVQGTWGTIYF
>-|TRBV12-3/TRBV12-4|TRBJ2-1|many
TGTGCCAGCACTACCGGGACCTCCCCTGGGAATGAGCAGTTCTTC
CASTTGTSPGNEQFF
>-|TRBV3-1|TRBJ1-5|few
TGTGCCAGCAGCCCCGGGAGACCCAATCAGCCCCAGCATTTT
CASSPGRPNQPQHF
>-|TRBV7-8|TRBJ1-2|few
TGTGCCAGCAGCTTAAAGGGGACTAACTATGGCTACACCTTC
CASSLKGTNYGYTF
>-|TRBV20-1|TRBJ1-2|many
TGCAGTGCTAGACCCTTACCAGGGACCCGAAAAAGCTATGGCTACACCTTC
CSARPLPGTRKSYGYTF
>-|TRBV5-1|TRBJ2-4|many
TGCGCCAGCAGTCTGAGGTTGCAGGGACGGGCCAAAAACATTCAGTACTTC
CASSLRLQGRAKNIQYF
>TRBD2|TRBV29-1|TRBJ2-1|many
TGCAGCGTTGTTTCACAGCGGGAGGTCGATGAGCAGTTCTTC
CSVVSQREVDEQFF
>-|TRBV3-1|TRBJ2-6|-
TGTGCCAGTACTTCGTCTGGGGCCAACGTCCTGACTTTC
CASTSSGANVLTF
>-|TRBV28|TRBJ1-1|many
TGTGCCAGCACCAGCCCCCGGAACACTGAAGCTTTCTTT
CASTSPRNTEAFF
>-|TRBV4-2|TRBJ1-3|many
TGTGCCAGCAGCCAAGTGGAGGGCTTTGGAAACACCATATATTTT
CASSQVEGFGNTIYF
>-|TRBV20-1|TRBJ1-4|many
TGCAGTGCTAGACAGACTGCAACTAATGAAAAACTGTTTTTT
CSARQTATNEKLFF
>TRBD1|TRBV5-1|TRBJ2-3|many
TGCGCCAGCAGCGGACCCCCCGGGACAGTCCCAGATACGCAGTATTTT
CASSGPPGTVPDTQYF
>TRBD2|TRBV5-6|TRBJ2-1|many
TGTGCCAGCAGCGGGATAGCGGGAGCGCGAGTCGGTGAGCAGTTCTTC
CASSGIAGARVGEQFF
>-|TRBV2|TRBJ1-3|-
TGTGCCAGCAGTGAAGGCCCCCCCTCCAGGGCGTTCGGAAACACCATATATTTT
CASSEGPPSRAFGNTIYF
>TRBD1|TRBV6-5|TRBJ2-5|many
TGTGCCAGCAAGAGGGGGCGAATGGAGACCCAGTACTTC
CASKRGRMETQYF
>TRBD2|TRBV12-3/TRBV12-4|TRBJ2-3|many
TGTGCCAGCAGTCTCTATAGCGGGAGTACAGATACGCAGTATTTT
CASSLYSGSTDTQYF
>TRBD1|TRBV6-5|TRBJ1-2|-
TGTGCCAGCAGTTACCCTCAGACAGGGGGCGACTATGGCTACACCTTC
CASSYPQTGGDYGYTF
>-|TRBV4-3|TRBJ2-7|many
TGCGCCAGCAGCCAAGATTCAGGGGTGAGGATTGAGCAGTACTTC
CASSQDSGVRIEQYF
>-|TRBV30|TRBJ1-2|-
TGTGCCTGGGTGGACAGTCTCTCTTCGGGTGGCTACACCTTC
CAWVDSLSSGGYTF
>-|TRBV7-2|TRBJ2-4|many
TGTGCCAGCAGCCCTCACACGGAAAACATTCAGTACTTC
CASSPHTENIQYF
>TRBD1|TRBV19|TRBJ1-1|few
TGTGCCAGTAGTATAACAGGGGTGAACACTGAAGCTTTCTTT
CASSITGVNTEAFF
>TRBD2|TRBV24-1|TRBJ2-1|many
TGTGCCACCAGTGGGGTAGCGGGAGTCTCCTACAATGAGCAGTTCTTC
CATSGVAGVSYNEQFF
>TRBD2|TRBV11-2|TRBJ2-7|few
TGTGCCAGCAGCTACTCTAGCGGGAGAAGCAACGAGCAGTACTTC
CASSYSSGRSNEQYF
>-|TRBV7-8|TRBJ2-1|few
TGTGCCAGCAGCTTAGTTGTGGGATCCTACAATGAGCAGTTCTTC
CASSLVVGSYNEQFF
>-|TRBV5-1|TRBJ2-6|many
TGCGCCAGCAGCTTGGGAATGGGCTCTGGGGCCAACGTCCTGACTTTC
CASSLGMGSGANVLTF
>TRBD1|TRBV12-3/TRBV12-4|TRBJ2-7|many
TGTGCCAGCAGGCCGGGACAGAGATACGAGCAGTACTTC
CASRPGQRYEQYF
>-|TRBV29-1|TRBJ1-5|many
TGCAGCGTAAGTCAGGGGTCTAGAGATCAGCCCCAGCATTTT
CSVSQGSRDQPQHF
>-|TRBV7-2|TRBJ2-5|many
TGTGCCAGCAGTTCCGGGCCCCAAGAGACCCAGTACTTC
CASSSGPQETQYF
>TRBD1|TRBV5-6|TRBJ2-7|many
TGTGCCAGCAGCCGCGTATTGAGACAGGGCTACGAGCAGTACTTC
CASSRVLRQGYEQYF
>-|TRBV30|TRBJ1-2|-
TGTGCCTGGACCCAGGGAGCCTTCGGCTACACCTTC
CAWTQGAFGYTF
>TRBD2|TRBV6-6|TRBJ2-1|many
TGTGCCAGCAGTTACCGGGAGGGCCACAATGAGCAGTTCTTC
CASSYREGHNEQFF
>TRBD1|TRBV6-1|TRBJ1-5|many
TGTGCCAGCAGAACCGGGACAGGGACCAATCAGCCCCAGCATTTT
CASRTGTGTNQPQHF
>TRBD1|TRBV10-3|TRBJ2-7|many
TGTGCCATCAGTGGGGACAGATTCTACGAGCAGTACTTC
CAISGDRFYEQYF
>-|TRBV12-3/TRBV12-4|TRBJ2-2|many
TGTGCCAGCAGTTTAATTGGGGTCGGGGAGCTGTTTTTT
CASSLIGVGELFF
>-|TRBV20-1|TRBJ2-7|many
TGCAGTGCTACCTCCGGGACTGCTATTTCCTACGAGCAGTACTTC
CSATSGTAISYEQYF
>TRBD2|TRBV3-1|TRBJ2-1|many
TGTGCCAGCAGCCGGACTAGCGGGGGGAACAATGAGCAGTTCTTC
CASSRTSGGNNEQFF
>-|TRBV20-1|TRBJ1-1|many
TGCAGTGCTCTATACAGGAGCACTGAAGCTTTCTTT
CSALYRSTEAFF
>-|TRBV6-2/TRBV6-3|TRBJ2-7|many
TGTGCCAGCAGTTACGGTCTAGCTGGCGGATACGAGCAGTACTTC
CASSYGLAGGYEQYF
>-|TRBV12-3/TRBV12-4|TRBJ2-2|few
TGTGCCAGCAGTTCCGCAGCGGGTCCCACCGGGGAGCTGTTTTTT
CASSSAAGPTGELFF
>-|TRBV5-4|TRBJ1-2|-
TGTGCCAGCAACCGTGGAGGGACCTATGGCTACACCTTC
CASNRGGTYGYTF